This TCR beta chain was observed in a study of control samples from healthy donors and cancer patients. Germline values: CDR1 LNHDA, CDR2 SQIVND (reference sequence). V was pared by 8 bases and J by 1 base, with 23 bases between. The CDR3 spans 17 residues. Clones were sequenced by immunoSEQ multiplex PCR, and TCRdb holds only the in-frame ones, with some missing. In the table there are 100,000 to 150,000 clones, roughly 84% of which are singletons. Sequenced: blood. V and J are TRBV19 and TRBJ2-5; D is possibly TRBD2 (6 bases). The receptor comes from a man younger than 30 in good health. The CDR3 here is CASSRGTGGKLQETQYF. CDR3 nucleotide sequence: TGTGCCAGTTCCCGCGGGACTGGCGGGAAGCTCCAAGAGACCCAGTACTTC.